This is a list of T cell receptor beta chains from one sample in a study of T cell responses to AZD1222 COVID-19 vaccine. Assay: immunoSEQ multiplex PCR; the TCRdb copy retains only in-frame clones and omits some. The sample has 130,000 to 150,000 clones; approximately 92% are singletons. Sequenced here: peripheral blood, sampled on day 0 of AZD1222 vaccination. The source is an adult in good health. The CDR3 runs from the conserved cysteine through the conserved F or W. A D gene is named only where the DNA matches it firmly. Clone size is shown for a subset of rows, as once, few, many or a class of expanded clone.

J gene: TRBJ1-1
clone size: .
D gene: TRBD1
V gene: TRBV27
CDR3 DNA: TGTGCCAGCAGGTTAGGGACAGTAGAGCGGGCTTTCTTT
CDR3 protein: CASRLGTVERAFF

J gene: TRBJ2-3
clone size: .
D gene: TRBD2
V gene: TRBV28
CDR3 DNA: TGTGCCAGCAGTTTAGGCCTAGCGGATAGCACAGATACGCAGTATTTT
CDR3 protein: CASSLGLADSTDTQYF

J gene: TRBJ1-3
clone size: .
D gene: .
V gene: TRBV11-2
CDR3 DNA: TGTGCCAGCAGCTTAACGAGGTCCGCTGGAAACACCATATATTTT
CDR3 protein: CASSLTRSAGNTIYF

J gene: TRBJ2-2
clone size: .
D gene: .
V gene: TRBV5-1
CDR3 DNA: TGCGCCAGCAGCTTGGTGGCGGGGTTGGCCGGGGAGCTGTTTTTT
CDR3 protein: CASSLVAGLAGELFF

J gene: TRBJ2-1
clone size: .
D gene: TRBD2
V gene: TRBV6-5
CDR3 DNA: TGTGGGACTAGCCCCGCCAACTACAATGAGCAGTTCTTC
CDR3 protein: CGTSPANYNEQFF

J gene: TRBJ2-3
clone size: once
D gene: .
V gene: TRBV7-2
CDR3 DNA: TGTGCCAGCAGCCCTGATATGGGGTATACGCAGTATTTT
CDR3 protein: CASSPDMGYTQYF

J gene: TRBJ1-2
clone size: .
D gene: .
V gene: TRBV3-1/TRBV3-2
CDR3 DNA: TGTGCCACCCGGGATTGGTATGGCTACACCTTC
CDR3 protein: CATRDWYGYTF

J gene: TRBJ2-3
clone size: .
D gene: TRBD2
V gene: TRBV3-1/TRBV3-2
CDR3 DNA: TGTGCCAGCAGCCGTACTAGCGGGAAGTTTTTCACAGATACGCAGTATTTT
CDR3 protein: CASSRTSGKFFTDTQYF

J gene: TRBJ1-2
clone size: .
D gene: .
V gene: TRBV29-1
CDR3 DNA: TGCAGCTCCCGGGGCGGGGATGGCTACACCTTC
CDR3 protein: CSSRGGDGYTF

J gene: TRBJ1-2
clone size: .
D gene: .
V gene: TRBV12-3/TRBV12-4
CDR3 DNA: TGTGCCAGCAGTCCGTCCCGGAGGCATGGCTACACCTTC
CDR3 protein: CASSPSRRHGYTF

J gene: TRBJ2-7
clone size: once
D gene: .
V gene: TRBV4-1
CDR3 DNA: TGCGCCAGCAGCCACCGAAGTGGCTACGAGCAGTACTTC
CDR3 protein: CASSHRSGYEQYF

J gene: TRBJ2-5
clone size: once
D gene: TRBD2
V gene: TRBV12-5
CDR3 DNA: TGTGCTAGTGGTTTGGTACTCCCTCCTAGCGGGGGACAAGAGACCCAGTACTTC
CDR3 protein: CASGLVLPPSGGQETQYF

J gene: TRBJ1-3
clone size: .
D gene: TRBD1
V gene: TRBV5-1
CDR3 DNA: TGCGCCAGCAGCACGACAGGGGACTCTGGAAACACCATATATTTT
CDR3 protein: CASSTTGDSGNTIYF

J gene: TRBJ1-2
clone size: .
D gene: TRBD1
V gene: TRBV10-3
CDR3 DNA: TGTGCCATCAGTGGAGACAGGGGGTCTGATGGCTACACCTTC
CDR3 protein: CAISGDRGSDGYTF

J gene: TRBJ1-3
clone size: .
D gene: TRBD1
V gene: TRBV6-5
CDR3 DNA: TGTGCCAGCAGTTTAGGGACAGGAGGAAACACCATATATTTT
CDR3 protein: CASSLGTGGNTIYF

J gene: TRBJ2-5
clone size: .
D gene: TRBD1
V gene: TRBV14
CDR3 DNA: TGTGCCAGCAGCCCAGGGACAGGGGCGAAAGAGACCCAGTACTTC
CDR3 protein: CASSPGTGAKETQYF

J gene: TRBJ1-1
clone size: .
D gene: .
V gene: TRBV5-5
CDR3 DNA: TGTGCCAGCAGCTTAGGTCAGGTGAACACTGAAGCTTTCTTT
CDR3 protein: CASSLGQVNTEAFF

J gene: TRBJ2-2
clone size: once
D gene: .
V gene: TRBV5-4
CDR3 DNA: TGTGCCAGCAGCTTGGGTGGGGGGAACACCGGGGAGCTGTTTTTT
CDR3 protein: CASSLGGGNTGELFF

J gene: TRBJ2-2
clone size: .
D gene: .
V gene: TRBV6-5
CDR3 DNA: TGTGCCAGCAGTTCCGACGCTAAGGGTCAGAGGGAGCTGTTTTTT
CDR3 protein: CASSSDAKGQRELFF

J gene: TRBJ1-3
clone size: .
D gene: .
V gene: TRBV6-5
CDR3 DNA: TGTGCCAGCAAAACATCCGGAGGAAACACCATATATTTT
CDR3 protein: CASKTSGGNTIYF

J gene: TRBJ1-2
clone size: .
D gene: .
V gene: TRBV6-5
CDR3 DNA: TGTGCCAGCAGTTACTCGCCAACAGCGACTAACTATGGCTACACCTTC
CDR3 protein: CASSYSPTATNYGYTF

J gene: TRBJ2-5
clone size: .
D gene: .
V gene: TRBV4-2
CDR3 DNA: TGTGCCAGCAGCCCACTTGTTGGTCGGGGAGAGACCCAGTACTTC
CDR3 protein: CASSPLVGRGETQYF

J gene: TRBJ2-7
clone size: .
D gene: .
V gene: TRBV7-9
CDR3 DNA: TGTGCCAGCAGCATAGATCCAAGCTACGAGCAGTACTTC
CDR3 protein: CASSIDPSYEQYF

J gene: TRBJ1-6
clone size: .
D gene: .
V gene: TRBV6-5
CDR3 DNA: TGTGCCAGCAGGGGGACCTTGAATTCACCCCTCCACTTT
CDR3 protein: CASRGTLNSPLHF

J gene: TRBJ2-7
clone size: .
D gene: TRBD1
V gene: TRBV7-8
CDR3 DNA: TGTGCCAGCAGCTTAGTATATAGTTGGGGACAGGGGGCGTTTTTGCAGTACTTC
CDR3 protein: CASSLVYSWGQGAFLQYF

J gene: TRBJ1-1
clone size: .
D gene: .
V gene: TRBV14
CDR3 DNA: TGTGCCAGCAGCCAAGATAGGTGGACATTGAACACTGAAGCTTTCTTT
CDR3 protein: CASSQDRWTLNTEAFF

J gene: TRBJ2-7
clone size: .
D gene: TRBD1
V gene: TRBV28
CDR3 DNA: TGTGCCAGCAGTGGAGACAGGGACCCCTACGAGCAGTACTTC
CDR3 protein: CASSGDRDPYEQYF

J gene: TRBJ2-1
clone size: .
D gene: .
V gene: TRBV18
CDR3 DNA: TGTGCCAGCTCACCATCTCAGAACAATGAGCAGTTCTTC
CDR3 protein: CASSPSQNNEQFF

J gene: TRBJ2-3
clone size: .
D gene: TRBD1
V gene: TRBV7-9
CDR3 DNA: TGTGCCATTACGGGACAGGGAACATCAGATACGCAGTATTTT
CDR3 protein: CAITGQGTSDTQYF

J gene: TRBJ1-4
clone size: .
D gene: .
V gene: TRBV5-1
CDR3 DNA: TGCGCCAGCTGCAGCGGGACAAAGAATGAAAAACTGTTTTTT
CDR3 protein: CASCSGTKNEKLFF

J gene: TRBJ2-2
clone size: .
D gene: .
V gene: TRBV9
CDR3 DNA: TGTGCCAGCAGCGTAGATGCAGGGGTGTTCACCGGGGAGCTGTTTTTT
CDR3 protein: CASSVDAGVFTGELFF

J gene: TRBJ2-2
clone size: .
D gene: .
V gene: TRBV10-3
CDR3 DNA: TGTGCCATCAGTGACTTCCCCCCGAACACCGGGGAGCTGTTTTTT
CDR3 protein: CAISDFPPNTGELFF

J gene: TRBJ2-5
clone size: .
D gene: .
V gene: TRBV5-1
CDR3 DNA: TGCGCCAGCAGCTTTGGAGAGACCCAGTACTTC
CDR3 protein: CASSFGETQYF

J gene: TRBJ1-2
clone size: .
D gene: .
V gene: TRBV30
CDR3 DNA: TGTGCCTGGAGTTTGTCCGAGGTCAACTATGGCTACACCTTC
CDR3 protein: CAWSLSEVNYGYTF

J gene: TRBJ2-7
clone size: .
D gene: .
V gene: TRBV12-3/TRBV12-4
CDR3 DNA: TGTGCCAGCACCGGGACCCACGAGCAGTACTTC
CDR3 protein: CASTGTHEQYF

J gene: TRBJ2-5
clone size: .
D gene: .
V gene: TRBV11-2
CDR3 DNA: TGTGCCAGCAGCCTACGGACAACGGGTGGACAAGAGACCCAGTACTTC
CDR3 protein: CASSLRTTGGQETQYF